This T cell receptor (beta chain) was sequenced for a study of technical replicates of blood from several donors. Trimming took off 1 base at V and 3 bases at J, with 8 bases between the two ends. Germline CDR1 SGHNT, CDR2 YYREEE (reference sequence). The CDR3 length is 13 residues. Repertoires were generated with immunoSEQ multiplex PCR, while TCRdb's copy carries only in-frame clones and drops some. Of tens of thousands of clones in the sample, around 90% were seen once. Sequenced sample: T cells isolated from PBMCs. The chain recombines TRBV5-4 with TRBJ2-7; TRBD1 is a possible D gene (6 bases). The receptor comes from a human donor in good health. The CDR3 coding sequence is TGTGCCAGCAGCTTGCCGGACAGCTACGAGCAGTACTTC. As protein: CASSLPDSYEQYF. Looking up the rest from reference TRBV5-4 and TRBJ2-7 gives the full variable domain: ETGVTQSPTHLIKTRGQQVTLRCSSQSGHNTVSWYQQALGQGPQFIFQYYREEENGRGNFPPRFSGLQFPNYSSELNVNALELDDSALYLCASSLPDSYEQYFGPGTRLTVT.